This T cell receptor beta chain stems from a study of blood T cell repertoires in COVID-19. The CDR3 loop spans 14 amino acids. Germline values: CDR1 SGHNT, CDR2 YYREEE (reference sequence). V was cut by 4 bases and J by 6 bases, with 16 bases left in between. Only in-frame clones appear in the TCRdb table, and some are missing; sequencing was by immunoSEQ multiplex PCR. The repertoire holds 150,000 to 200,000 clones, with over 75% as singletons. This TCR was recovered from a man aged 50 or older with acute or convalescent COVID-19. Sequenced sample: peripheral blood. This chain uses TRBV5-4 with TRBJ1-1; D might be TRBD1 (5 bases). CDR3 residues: CASSPDTRVPEAFF. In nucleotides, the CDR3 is TGTGCCAGCAGCCCCGACACCAGGGTACCTGAAGCTTTCTTT.